The 26 T cell receptor beta chains in this list originate from one sample, sequenced in a study of T cells expressing NK-cell markers. TCRdb reprocessed the 5' RACE reads and stores each CDR3 protein as one record, lacking DNA. The sample table includes around 280,000 distinct CDR3 sequences. Sequencing input: blood T cells: a sorted CD56 or NKG2C T cell subset, CD4+ or CD8+ T cells, or bulk PBMC T cells (not recorded which). The source of these receptors is a man aged 18 to 29 in good health.

V gene TRBV5-1 combines with J gene TRBJ2-3; with no DNA, the TCRdb D assignment of TRBD1 cannot be verified. This CDR3 region has 15 residues. Germline V gives CDR1 SGHRS, CDR2 YFSETQ. CDR3 amino acids: CASSLLGQASDTQYF.

J is TRBJ1-5 and V is TRBV12-3 or TRBV12-4; TCRdb designates TRBD1, a call that cannot be tested without DNA. CDR3 length: 17 residues. The CDR3 protein is CASSTITGPYSNQPQHF.

The chain links TRBV5-1 to TRBJ2-3. Per the germline V gene, CDR1 is SGHRS and CDR2 is YFSETQ. The length of the CDR3 is 14 residues. The CDR3 region is CASSWLSGADTQYF.

The chain employs TRBV7-2 and TRBJ2-7; with no DNA, the TCRdb D assignment of TRBD1 cannot be verified. The CDR3 is 17 amino acids. Germline loops: CDR1 SGHTA, CDR2 FQGNSA. Here the CDR3 reads CASSLATAWVGRREQYF.

CDR3 amino acids: CSARDRQGASSYNEQFF. The chain carries TRBV20-1 and TRBJ2-1; as DNA is missing, the TRBD1 call by TCRdb cannot be tested. Germline CDR1 DFQATT, CDR2 SNEGSKA (reference sequence). This CDR3 spans 17 amino acids.

CDR3 amino acids: CASSTGTSGRAGEQYF. The V gene is TRBV6-5, the J gene TRBJ2-7; TCRdb's D call of TRBD2 is untestable without DNA. Germline-derived CDR1 and CDR2 are MNHEY and SVGAGI. This CDR3 region has 16 residues.

This chain uses TRBV4-2 with TRBJ2-6; as DNA is missing, the TRBD1 call by TCRdb cannot be tested. The germline V gene encodes CDR1 LGHNA and CDR2 YNFKEQ. The CDR3 loop spans 18 amino acids. CDR3 region: CASSQVSGPNSGANVLTF.

This chain links TRBV10-3 with TRBJ2-2. This CDR3 region has 16 residues. Germline assignment: CDR1 ENHRY and CDR2 SYGVKD. CDR3 sequence reads: CAISESGHQNTGELFF.

The J gene is TRBJ2-1, the V gene TRBV5-1; the D call of TRBD2 rests on TCRdb alone, since no DNA is present to check it. CDR3 length: 19 residues. The germline V gene encodes CDR1 SGHRS and CDR2 YFSETQ. CDR3 region: CASSGGLAGATTYRNEQFF.

The chain uses TRBV28 and TRBJ2-2; TCRdb outputs TRBD2, but without DNA this stays unchecked. CDR1 is MDHEN and CDR2 is SYDVKM in the germline V gene. The CDR3 totals 16 residues. The CDR3 is CASRVTVAIHTGELFF.

Here the CDR3 reads CASSLIRDTEAFF. This chain uses TRBV7-7 with TRBJ1-1. The CDR3 loop spans 13 amino acids. Germline assignment: CDR1 SSHAT and CDR2 FNYEAQ (reference sequence).

The V and J genes are TRBV12-3 or TRBV12-4 and TRBJ2-7. CDR3 length: 13 residues. Here the CDR3 reads CASSTTPPREQYF.

The CDR3 spells CASSPSLNTQYF. V usage is TRBV7-2 and J usage is TRBJ2-3; lacking DNA, the TRBD2 call made by TCRdb goes unchecked. Germline V gene lookup returns CDR1 SGHTA and CDR2 FQGNSA. CDR3 length: 12 amino acids.

The chain's CDR3 is CASSVVIPNEQFF. The genes are TRBV19 and TRBJ2-1. The germline CDR1 and CDR2 sequences are LNHDA and SQIVND (reference sequence). This CDR3 has 13 residues.

This chain joins TRBV5-1 and TRBJ2-2; the TCRdb D gene call, TRBD2, has no DNA to confirm it. The CDR3 has 15 amino acids. Germline assignment: CDR1 SGHRS and CDR2 YFSETQ. The CDR3 loop reads CASSLGLARVGELFF.

The chain is built from TRBV20-1 and TRBJ2-1. Germline V gene sequence: CDR1 DFQATT, CDR2 SNEGSKA (reference sequence). CDR3 length: 15 amino acids. CDR3 sequence: CSAYLPQSSYNEQFF.

V is TRBV10-3 and J is TRBJ2-3; TCRdb lists TRBD2, though no DNA is available to test this call. The CDR3 is made up of 15 amino acids. Looked up from germline, CDR1 is ENHRY and CDR2 is SYGVKD. CDR3 sequence reads: CAISETSGREDTQYF.

The CDR3 sequence is CASSSGNIEEAQYF. The V and J genes are TRBV5-6 and TRBJ2-5. This CDR3 region has 14 residues. Germline-derived CDR1 and CDR2 are SGHDT and YYEEEE.

The V and J genes are TRBV9 and TRBJ2-3; TCRdb returns TRBD1, unconfirmable since there is no DNA. CDR3 length: 14 residues. Germline CDR1 SGDLS, CDR2 YYNGEE. The CDR3 loop reads CASSARDSRDTQYF.

The chain has TRBV3-1 and TRBJ2-3. Germline V CDR1 and CDR2: LGHDT, YNNKEL (reference sequence). The CDR3 runs 13 residues. CDR3 region: CASSGASTDTQYF.

This rearrangement joins TRBV29-1 to TRBJ1-1; TCRdb's D call of TRBD1 is untestable without DNA. The CDR3 totals 13 residues. CDR1 is SQVTM, CDR2 ANQGSEA, per germline. The CDR3 here is CSVLQGASTEAFF.

This chain connects TRBV18 to TRBJ2-3; the D call from TCRdb, TRBD1, cannot be confirmed without DNA. Germline V gives CDR1 KGHSH, CDR2 LQKENI. The CDR3 loop spans 16 amino acids. CDR3 sequence reads: CASSPSHTGGSDTQYF.

This rearrangement joins TRBV4-1 to TRBJ2-2; TCRdb selects TRBD2, and the lack of DNA leaves this call unchecked. Germline CDR1 is MGHRA and CDR2 is YSYEKL. The CDR3 runs to 16 residues. CDR3 protein: CASSQGLARGTGELFF.

The chain combines TRBV7-6 with TRBJ2-1. The germline gives CDR1 SGHVS, CDR2 FNYEAQ. The CDR3 length is 13 residues. The CDR3 sequence is CASSLGSNNEQFF.

V and J are TRBV12-3 or TRBV12-4 and TRBJ1-1; TCRdb calls TRBD1, which cannot be checked without DNA. This CDR3 contains 15 residues. This CDR3 reads CASSFAETGHTEAFF.

The CDR3 sequence: CAWSLEIYEQYF. This sequence joins TRBV30 and TRBJ2-7. Germline V gene sequence: CDR1 GTSNPN, CDR2 SVGIG (reference sequence). This CDR3 region has 12 residues.